This TCR beta chain was captured in a study of OX40 agonist ivuxolimab in advanced cancers. Context from the whole study: Ivuxolimab, which targeted the costimulatory receptor OX40 (CD134), was an agonistic, fully human IgG2 monoclonal antibody. Intravenous ivuxolimab was administered to patients every 2 weeks at six dose levels: 0.01, 0.1, 0.3, 1.5, 3 and 10 mg/kg. Of the approximately 50 dose-escalation patients, hepatocellular carcinoma was present in about 20, melanoma in around 15, renal cell carcinoma in 9 and head and neck cancer in 9. In the dose-escalation cohort, 82.7% of patients were male, and the mean age was approximately 60 years, with a range of roughly 20 to 80. Prior anti-PD-1, anti-PD-L1 or anti-CTLA-4 therapy was permitted, and checkpoint inhibitors had been received by less than 45% of dose-escalation patients. Three dose-escalation patients achieved partial responses, one with hepatocellular carcinoma and two with cutaneous melanoma. Peripheral TCRbeta sequencing aimed to test whether ivuxolimab altered TCR sequence diversity and caused clonal T-cell expansion. The monotherapy dose-escalation portion (N of about 57 patients) of the phase I ivuxolimab trial is reported in the paper.

The trial excluded patients who had a history of autoimmune disease or were on systemic immunosuppression. Peripheral blood for TCR sequencing was drawn from every dose cohort at baseline, at cycle 4 day 1 and at cycle 7 day 1. The samples were taken from a phase I, first-in-human, multicenter, open-label dose-escalation trial of ivuxolimab. Adults with locally advanced or metastatic melanoma, renal cell carcinoma, hepatocellular carcinoma or head and neck squamous cell carcinoma were enrolled in the trial. Before TCR sequencing, CD4+ T cells and CD8+ T cells were sorted from peripheral blood as separate populations. Overall study results and their limits: In the 0.1-3.0 mg/kg groups, partial responders were among the patients with the lowest normalized peripheral clonal expansion, particularly in CD8+ T cells. After ivuxolimab, CD8+ T cells had more expanded clones than CD4+ T cells on average. Which antigens the clonally expanded peripheral T cells were specific for was not determined. Low levels of normalized T-cell clonal expansion were also seen in some patients who did not respond. At doses from 0.1 to 3.0 mg/kg, clonal expansion was seen in both CD4+ and CD8+ blood T cells between baseline and week 6.

Genomic DNA was extracted from sorted cells for sequencing of the TCRbeta CDR3 region. TCRbeta CDR3 regions were sequenced using the immunoSEQ Assay. Not all clones reach the TCRdb copy of this immuneACCESS table, which keeps in-frame sequences only. Checked studies attribute under half of the gap to unresolved V genes and leave the rest unexplained. Counted in this sample were 37,000 or so clones; roughly four fifths of them appeared once. The ten most abundant clones make up 1.9% of the sample. This clone was detected once. It has no known antigen specificity. Base qualities are missing; no much larger clone stands one base away. V and J are truncated by 1 base and 1 base respectively, leaving an intervening sequence of 17 bases. According to the germline V gene (reference sequence), CDR1 reads SEHNR and CDR2 reads FQNEAQ. Measured from the cysteine to the phenylalanine, the CDR3 is 17 residues long. Of the read, only the CDR3 DNA is kept; its 51 bases are in frame from base 1.

This TCR derives from an adult with an advanced solid tumor such as melanoma, head and neck, liver or kidney cancer. The sample was CD4+ or CD8+ T cells sorted from blood, taken in a trial of the OX40 agonist ivuxolimab. The chain was built from TRBV7-9 and TRBJ2-7; no confident D gene assignment can be made. The CDR3 region: CASSLGQMESLSYEQYF. The nucleotide sequence reads as follows: TGTGCCAGCAGCTTAGGCCAGATGGAATCCCTTTCCTACGAGCAGTACTTC.